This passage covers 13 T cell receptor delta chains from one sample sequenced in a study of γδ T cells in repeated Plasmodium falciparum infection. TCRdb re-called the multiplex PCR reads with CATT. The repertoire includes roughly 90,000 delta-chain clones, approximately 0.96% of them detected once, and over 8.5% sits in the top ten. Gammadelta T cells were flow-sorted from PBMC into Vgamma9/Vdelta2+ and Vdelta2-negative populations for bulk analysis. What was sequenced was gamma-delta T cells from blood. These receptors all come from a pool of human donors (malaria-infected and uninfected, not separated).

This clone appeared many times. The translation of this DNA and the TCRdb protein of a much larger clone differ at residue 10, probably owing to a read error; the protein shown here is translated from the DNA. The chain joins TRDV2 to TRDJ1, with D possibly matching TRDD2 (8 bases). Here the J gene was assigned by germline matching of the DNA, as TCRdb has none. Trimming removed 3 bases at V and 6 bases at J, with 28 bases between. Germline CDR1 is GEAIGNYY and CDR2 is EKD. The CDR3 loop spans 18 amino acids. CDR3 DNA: TGTGCCTGTGACCCGAGCCTTCCTAGCTGTGCTGGGGGTTATAAACTCATCTTT. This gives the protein CACDPSLPSCAGGYKLIF.

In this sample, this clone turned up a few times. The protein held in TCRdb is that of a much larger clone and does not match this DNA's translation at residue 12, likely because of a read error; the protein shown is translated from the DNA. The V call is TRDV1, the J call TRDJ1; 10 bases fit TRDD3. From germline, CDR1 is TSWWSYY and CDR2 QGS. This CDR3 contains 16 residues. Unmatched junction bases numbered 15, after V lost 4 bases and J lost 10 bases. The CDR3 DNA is TGTGCTCTTGGGGTTTTAGGGTACTGGGGGATGGTAGGACTCATCTTT. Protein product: CALGVLGYWGMVGLIF.

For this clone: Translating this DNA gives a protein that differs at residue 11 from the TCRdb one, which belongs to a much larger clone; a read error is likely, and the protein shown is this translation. The CDR3 here is CACDTVGGDTQYTDKLIF. Written as DNA, the CDR3 is TGTGCCTGTGACACCGTAGGGGGGGATACTCAGTACACCGATAAACTCATCTTT. This chain links TRDV2 with TRDJ1, with 9 bases fitting TRDD3. TCRdb records no J gene; here it was assigned by comparing the DNA to germline. Germline-derived CDR1 and CDR2 are GEAIGNYY and EKD. J was trimmed by 0 bases and V by 0 bases; bases with no gene match: 10. CDR3 length: 18 residues.

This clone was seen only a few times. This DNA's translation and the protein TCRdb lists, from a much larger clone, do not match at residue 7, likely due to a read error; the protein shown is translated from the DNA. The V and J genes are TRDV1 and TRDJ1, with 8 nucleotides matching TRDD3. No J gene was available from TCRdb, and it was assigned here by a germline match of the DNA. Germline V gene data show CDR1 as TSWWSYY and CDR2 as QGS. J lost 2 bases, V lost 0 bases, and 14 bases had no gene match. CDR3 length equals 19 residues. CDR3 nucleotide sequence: TGTGCTCTTGGGGAACTTCCTGGGGGACTAGCCCGGGAGACCGATAAACTCATCTTT. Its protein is CALGELPGGLARETDKLIF.

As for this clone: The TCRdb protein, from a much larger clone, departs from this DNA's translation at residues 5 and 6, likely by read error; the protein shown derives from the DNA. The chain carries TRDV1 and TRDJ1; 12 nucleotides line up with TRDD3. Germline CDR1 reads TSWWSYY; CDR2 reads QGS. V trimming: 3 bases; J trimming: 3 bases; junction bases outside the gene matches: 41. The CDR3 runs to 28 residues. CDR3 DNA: TGTGCTCTTGGGGACATAGGGCCTACTACCTACTGGGGGATACCCCGTAATCTGCTAAATCCGAGGGCCGATAAACTCATCTTT. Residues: CALGDIGPTTYWGIPRNLLNPRADKLIF.

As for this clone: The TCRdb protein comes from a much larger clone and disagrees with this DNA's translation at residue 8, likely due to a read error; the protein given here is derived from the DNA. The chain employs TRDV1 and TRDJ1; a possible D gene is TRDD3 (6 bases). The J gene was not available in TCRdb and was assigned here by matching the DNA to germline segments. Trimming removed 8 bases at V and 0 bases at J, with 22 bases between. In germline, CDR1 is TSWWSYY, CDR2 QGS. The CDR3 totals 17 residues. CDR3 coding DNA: TGTGCTCTTTTAGGTTGGGGGGTACTGGGCTACACCGATAAACTCATCTTT. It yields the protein CALLGWGVLGYTDKLIF.

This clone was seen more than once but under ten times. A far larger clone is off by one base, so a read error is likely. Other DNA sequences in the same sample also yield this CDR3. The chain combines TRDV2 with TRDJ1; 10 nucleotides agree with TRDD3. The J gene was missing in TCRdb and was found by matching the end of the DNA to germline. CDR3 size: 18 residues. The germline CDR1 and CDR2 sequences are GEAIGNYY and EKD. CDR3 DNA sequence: TGTGCCTGCGACAACGTACTGGGGGATTCTCGTCCCACCGATAAACTCATCTTT. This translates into CACDNVLGDSRPTDKLIF.

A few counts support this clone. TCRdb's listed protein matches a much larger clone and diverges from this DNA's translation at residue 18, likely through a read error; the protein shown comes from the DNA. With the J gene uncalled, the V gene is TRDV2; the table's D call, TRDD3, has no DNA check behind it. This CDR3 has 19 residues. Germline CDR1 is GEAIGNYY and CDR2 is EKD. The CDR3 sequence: CACEALFLGDGRYTDKLTF. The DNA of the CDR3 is TGTGCCTGTGAAGCTCTATTTTTGGGGGACGGGAGGTACACCGATAAACTCACCTTT.

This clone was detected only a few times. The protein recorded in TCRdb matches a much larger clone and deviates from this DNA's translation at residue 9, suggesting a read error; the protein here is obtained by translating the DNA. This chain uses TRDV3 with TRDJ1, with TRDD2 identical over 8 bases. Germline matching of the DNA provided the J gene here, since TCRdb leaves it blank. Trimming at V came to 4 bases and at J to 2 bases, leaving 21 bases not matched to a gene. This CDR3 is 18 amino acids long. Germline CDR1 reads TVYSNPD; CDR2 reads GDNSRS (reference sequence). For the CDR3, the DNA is TGTGCCTCTCGCCTTCCTAGCAAGCACTGGGCTAATACCGATAAACTCATCTTT. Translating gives CASRLPSKHWANTDKLIF.

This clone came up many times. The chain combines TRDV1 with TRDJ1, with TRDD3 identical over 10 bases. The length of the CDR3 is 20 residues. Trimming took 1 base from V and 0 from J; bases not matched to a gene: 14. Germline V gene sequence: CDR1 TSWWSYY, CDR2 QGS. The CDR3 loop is CALGERYSGGYTANTDKLIF. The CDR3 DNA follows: TGTGCTCTTGGGGAACGGTATTCTGGGGGATATACGGCGAACACCGATAAACTCATCTTT.

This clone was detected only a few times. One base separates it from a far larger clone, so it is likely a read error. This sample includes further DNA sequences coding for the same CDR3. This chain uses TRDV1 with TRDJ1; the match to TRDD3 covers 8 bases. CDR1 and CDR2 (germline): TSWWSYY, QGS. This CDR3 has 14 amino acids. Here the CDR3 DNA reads TGTGCACTTGGGGGACTCTGGGGGACTGATAAACTCATCTTT. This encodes CALGGLWGTDKLIF.

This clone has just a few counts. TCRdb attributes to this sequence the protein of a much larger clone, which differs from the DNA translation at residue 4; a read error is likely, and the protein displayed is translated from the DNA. In DNA form, the CDR3 reads TGTGCTCTTGAGTTTAGGCCTGGGGGATGTTACTACACCGATAAACTCATCTTT. This sequence encodes CALEFRPGGCYYTDKLIF. The V and J genes are TRDV1 and TRDJ1; 9 nucleotides match TRDD3. This CDR3 contains 18 residues. V lost 7 bases, J lost 0 bases, and 15 bases stayed unmatched. The V gene's germline CDR1 is TSWWSYY and CDR2 QGS.

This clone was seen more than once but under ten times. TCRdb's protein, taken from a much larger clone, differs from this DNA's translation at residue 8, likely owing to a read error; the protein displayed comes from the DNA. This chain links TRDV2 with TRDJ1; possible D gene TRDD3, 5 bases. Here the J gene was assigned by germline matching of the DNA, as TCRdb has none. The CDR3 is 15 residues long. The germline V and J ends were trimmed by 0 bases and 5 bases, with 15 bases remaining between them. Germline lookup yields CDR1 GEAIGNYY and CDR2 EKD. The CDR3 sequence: CACDTVGRSKDKLIF. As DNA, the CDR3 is TGTGCCTGTGACACCGTGGGGCGATCTAAAGATAAACTCATCTTT.